The 15 T cell receptor beta chains presented below share a single source sample, sequenced in a study of beta chain features in type 1 diabetes. As every portion of the isolated RNA was reverse transcribed, the sequencing read expressed TCRB transcripts. Assay used: immunoSEQ multiplex PCR; TCRdb lists only in-frame clones, some missing. Seen here are 450,000 to 550,000 clones, approximately 30% observed once, and the top ten hold about 0.065%. The sample comprised naive CD4+ T cells from blood. These TCRs come from a man between 18 and 29 years old in good health.

This clone occurred a few times. An end of the junction differs from the germline gene, which may be a read error. The chain carries TRBV29-1 and TRBJ2-2, with a tentative D call TRBD2 (5 bases). Germline V lookup: CDR1 SQVTM, CDR2 ANQGSEA. This CDR3 is 13 amino acids long. The CDR3 spells CSVDVGNSGELFF. In DNA, the CDR3 is TGCAGCGTTGATGTCGGGAACAGCGGGGAGCTGTTTTTT.

This clone is a singleton in its sample. The rearrangement uses TRBV30 and TRBJ1-3; D is uncertain. Trimming stripped 2 bases from V and 0 bases from J, with 8 bases between. CDR1 and CDR2 from the germline V gene are GTSNPN and SVGIG (reference sequence). The CDR3 is 14 residues long. In DNA form, the CDR3 reads TGTGCCTGGAGTAGCACCTTCTCTGGAAACACCATATATTTT. It is translated as CAWSSTFSGNTIYF.

In this sample, this clone turned up a few times. The V and J genes are TRBV10-3 and TRBJ1-5; D gene ambiguous. CDR1 is ENHRY, CDR2 SYGVKD, per germline. V was trimmed by 0 bases and J by 5 bases, leaving 11 bases between them. There are 15 residues in the CDR3. The CDR3 here is CAISESRVADQPQHF. The CDR3, as DNA: TGTGCCATCAGTGAGTCGAGGGTTGCCGATCAGCCCCAGCATTTT.

This clone has a handful of counts. The V gene is TRBV7-9, the J gene TRBJ2-1, with 11 positions matching TRBD2. The CDR3 is 16 residues long. The germline gives CDR1 SEHNR, CDR2 FQNEAQ (reference sequence). V lost 6 bases, J lost 4 bases, and 8 bases stayed unmatched. The CDR3 protein is CASSPTGTSGYNEQFF. In nucleotides, the CDR3 is TGTGCCAGCAGTCCCACCGGGACTAGCGGTTACAATGAGCAGTTCTTC.

The rearrangement uses TRBV29-1 and TRBJ2-3; D might be TRBD2 (5 bases). The germline V and J ends were trimmed by 7 bases and 6 bases, with 14 bases remaining between them. The CDR3 is made up of 12 amino acids. Germline V gene data show CDR1 as SQVTM and CDR2 as ANQGSEA. In DNA, the CDR3 is TGCAGCGCTCCGGGGTCGGGGGATACGCAGTATTTT. Its translation is CSAPGSGDTQYF.

This clone occurred a few times. V is TRBV29-1 and J is TRBJ2-3, with 12 bases aligning to TRBD2. The CDR3 spans 15 residues. CDR1 SQVTM and CDR2 ANQGSEA come from the germline V gene. The V and J ends lost 6 bases and 5 bases, in that order; junction bases with no gene match: 9. For the CDR3, the DNA is TGCAGCGTGAACCCTAGCGGGAGGGCCCAAGATACGCAGTATTTT. Translation gives CSVNPSGRAQDTQYF.

The chain couples TRBV29-1 to TRBJ2-7; TRBD1 is a possible D gene (6 bases). This CDR3 is 12 amino acids long. The V gene lost 6 bases and the J gene lost 10 bases, with 19 bases spanning the gap. CDR1 SQVTM and CDR2 ANQGSEA come from the germline V gene. CDR3 bases: TGCAGCGTAGAGACCGGGACACCAACCCAGTACTTC. Its translation: CSVETGTPTQYF.

This clone was recorded a few times. The V and J genes are TRBV30 and TRBJ1-4; D is perhaps TRBD1 (5 bases). This CDR3 is built from 13 residues. Germline lookup yields CDR1 GTSNPN and CDR2 SVGIG (reference sequence). The V end was cut by 7 bases, the J end by 3 bases, with 12 bases between. The CDR3 DNA is TGTGCCTCGCGCAGGGAGGCTAATGAAAAACTGTTTTTT. This translates into CASRREANEKLFF.

This sequence joins TRBV29-1 and TRBJ2-1; 10 bases line up with TRBD1. This CDR3 region has 16 residues. Germline V gives CDR1 SQVTM, CDR2 ANQGSEA. The V gene end was trimmed by 3 bases and the J gene end by 4 bases; junction bases not matched to a gene: 9. CDR3 nucleotide sequence: TGCAGCGTTGATGAGCCCTGGACAGGGGGATACAATGAGCAGTTCTTC. It codes for CSVDEPWTGGYNEQFF.

This clone occurred a few times. V and J are TRBV28 and TRBJ1-2; 9 bases fit TRBD1. The germline V gene has CDR1 MDHEN and CDR2 SYDVKM. The CDR3 runs 14 residues. V dropped 4 bases and J dropped 1; count of bases not matched to a gene: 1. The CDR3 DNA is TGTGCCAGCAGTTCGGACAGGGGTAACTATGGCTACACCTTC. It codes for CASSSDRGNYGYTF.

The chain couples TRBV29-1 to TRBJ2-1; 11 bases fit TRBD2. V shed 4 bases and J 3 bases; nucleotides not matched to a gene: 5. This CDR3 is built from 15 residues. Germline V gene sequence: CDR1 SQVTM, CDR2 ANQGSEA. CDR3 bases: TGCAGCGTTGTAGGGACTAGCGGAGGCTACAATGAGCAGTTCTTC. As protein: CSVVGTSGGYNEQFF.

This sequence joins TRBV19 and TRBJ2-3; D remains ambiguous. This CDR3 contains 16 residues. V gave up 4 bases and J gave up 2 bases, with 16 bases separating them. Per germline, CDR1 LNHDA and CDR2 SQIVND (reference sequence). The CDR3 nucleotides read TGTGCCAGTAGTACCGCAGCTCGGTACATCACAGATACGCAGTATTTT. The encoded protein is CASSTAARYITDTQYF.

This clone appeared a few times. In nucleotides, the CDR3 is TGTGCCTGGAGTGGTCAGGTACAAGGGGAGCAGTTCTTC. Its protein is CAWSGQVQGEQFF. This sequence joins TRBV30 and TRBJ2-1; D is ambiguous. V was pared by 1 base and J by 10 bases, with 14 bases between. Germline CDR1 is GTSNPN and CDR2 is SVGIG (reference sequence). The CDR3 extends over 13 amino acids.

This clone was seen more than once but under ten times. J is TRBJ1-2 and V is TRBV15; tentative D call: TRBD1 (5 bases). This CDR3 comprises 14 residues. Germline CDR1 LNHNV, CDR2 YYDKDF (reference sequence). Trimming took off 2 bases at V and 5 bases at J, with 12 bases between the two ends. This chain's CDR3 is CATSRPDRVYGYTF. CDR3 DNA: TGTGCCACCAGCAGACCCGACAGAGTTTATGGCTACACCTTC.

The DNA for the CDR3 is TGTGCCAGCAGCTGGCGGAGCTCTGGAAACACCATATATTTT. Protein product: CASSWRSSGNTIYF. The chain joins TRBV14 to TRBJ1-3; D ambiguous. V was cut by 5 bases and J by 0 bases, with 8 bases left in between. The CDR3 covers 14 residues. The V gene's germline CDR1 is SGHDN and CDR2 FVKESK.